The rows below give T cell receptor beta chains drawn from one sample of a study of identical twins. Each CDR3 protein gets one entry after TCRdb re-called the 5' RACE reads with MiXCR. The sample carries 1.5 million to 2 million distinct CDR3 sequences, around 29% recorded once. The sample taken for sequencing was cord blood. Receptors originate from a newborn girl in good health. CDR3s include the opening cysteine and the closing phenylalanine or tryptophan. The D gene is left open where the match is weak. Clone size, where shown, is once, few, many, or a class for clones that have expanded.

J gene: TRBJ2-1; V gene: TRBV6-1; clone size: NA; D gene: NA; CDR3 protein: CAGKKDLSSYNEQFF; CDR3 DNA: TGTGCCGGCAAAAAGGACTTGAGCTCCTACAATGAGCAGTTCTTC
J gene: TRBJ1-5; V gene: TRBV19; clone size: NA; D gene: NA; CDR3 protein: CASRQDRDNQPQHF; CDR3 DNA: TGTGCCAGTAGACAGGACCGCGACAATCAGCCCCAGCATTTT
J gene: TRBJ2-5; V gene: TRBV28; clone size: NA; D gene: TRBD1; CDR3 protein: CASSFSRGRNEQYF; CDR3 DNA: TGTGCCAGCAGTTTCTCCAGGGGGCGCAATGAGCAGTACTTC
J gene: TRBJ1-2; V gene: TRBV28; clone size: NA; D gene: NA; CDR3 protein: CASNLRGGRKDGYTF; CDR3 DNA: TGTGCCAGCAACCTACGCGGGGGGCGCAAGGATGGCTACACCTTC
J gene: TRBJ2-2; V gene: TRBV24-1; clone size: NA; D gene: TRBD1; CDR3 protein: CATSRTGGDTGELFF; CDR3 DNA: TGTGCCACCAGTCGGACAGGAGGAGACACCGGGGAGCTGTTTTTT
J gene: TRBJ2-7; V gene: TRBV20-1; clone size: NA; D gene: NA; CDR3 protein: CSATADRTLYEQYF; CDR3 DNA: TGCAGTGCCACTGCGGACAGAACCCTCTACGAGCAGTACTTC
J gene: TRBJ2-7; V gene: TRBV29-1; clone size: many; D gene: TRBD2; CDR3 protein: CSVSPLAASYEQYF; CDR3 DNA: TGCAGCGTGTCCCCACTAGCGGCCTCCTACGAGCAGTACTTC
J gene: TRBJ2-1; V gene: TRBV28; clone size: few; D gene: TRBD2; CDR3 protein: CASSSIAGGEYNEQFF; CDR3 DNA: TGTGCCAGCAGTTCGATCGCGGGAGGGGAATACAATGAGCAGTTCTTC
J gene: TRBJ2-7; V gene: TRBV10-2; clone size: NA; D gene: TRBD1; CDR3 protein: CASRTAGQGTSYEQYF; CDR3 DNA: TGCGCCAGCAGGACGGCCGGACAGGGAACTTCCTACGAGCAGTACTTC
J gene: TRBJ1-6; V gene: TRBV27; clone size: few; D gene: NA; CDR3 protein: CASSSQVGNSPLHF; CDR3 DNA: TGTGCCAGCAGTTCACAGGTCGGGAATTCACCCCTCCACTTT
J gene: TRBJ2-7; V gene: TRBV7-9; clone size: NA; D gene: NA; CDR3 protein: CASSLARDSYEQYF; CDR3 DNA: TGTGCCAGCAGCTTAGCCCGGGACTCCTACGAGCAGTACTTC
J gene: TRBJ2-5; V gene: TRBV5-1; clone size: NA; D gene: TRBD2; CDR3 protein: CASSTISGTLQETQYF; CDR3 DNA: TGCGCCAGCAGCACAATTAGCGGGACCCTACAAGAGACCCAGTACTTC
J gene: TRBJ2-1; V gene: TRBV7-8; clone size: NA; D gene: TRBD2; CDR3 protein: CASSLPPSGSRDEQFF; CDR3 DNA: TGTGCCAGCAGCCTACCGCCTAGCGGGAGTAGGGATGAGCAGTTCTTC
J gene: TRBJ2-1; V gene: TRBV27; clone size: few; D gene: TRBD2; CDR3 protein: CASSPLAGGGDEQFF; CDR3 DNA: TGTGCCAGCAGTCCTCTAGCGGGAGGAGGGGATGAGCAGTTCTTC
J gene: TRBJ2-7; V gene: TRBV5-5; clone size: NA; D gene: TRBD1; CDR3 protein: CASSLAGQGFYNEQYF; CDR3 DNA: TGTGCCAGCAGCTTGGCCGGACAGGGGTTCTACAATGAGCAGTACTTC
J gene: TRBJ2-7; V gene: TRBV20-1; clone size: NA; D gene: NA; CDR3 protein: CSARVGFRVSYNEQYF; CDR3 DNA: TGCAGTGCTAGAGTCGGATTCAGGGTCTCCTACAATGAGCAGTACTTC
J gene: TRBJ1-1; V gene: TRBV6-6; clone size: few; D gene: NA; CDR3 protein: CASSYGEMNTEAFF; CDR3 DNA: TGTGCCAGCAGTTACGGGGAGATGAACACTGAAGCTTTCTTT
J gene: TRBJ2-7; V gene: TRBV12-3/TRBV12-4; clone size: NA; D gene: TRBD2; CDR3 protein: CASRDYRSAAQYF; CDR3 DNA: TGTGCCAGCCGGGACTATCGATCCGCGGCCCAGTACTTC
J gene: TRBJ2-7; V gene: TRBV10-3; clone size: few; D gene: NA; CDR3 protein: CAISEPDYSYEQYF; CDR3 DNA: TGTGCCATCAGTGAGCCGGACTATTCCTACGAGCAGTACTTC
J gene: TRBJ1-5; V gene: TRBV9; clone size: NA; D gene: NA; CDR3 protein: CASSVGGGLGQPQHF; CDR3 DNA: TGTGCCAGCAGCGTAGGAGGAGGCTTAGGTCAGCCCCAGCATTTT
J gene: TRBJ2-1; V gene: TRBV27; clone size: few; D gene: TRBD2; CDR3 protein: CASTGLAGGLEQFF; CDR3 DNA: TGTGCCAGCACCGGACTAGCGGGAGGTCTTGAGCAGTTCTTC
J gene: TRBJ2-2; V gene: TRBV3-1; clone size: NA; D gene: NA; CDR3 protein: CASSPNRDFNTGELFF; CDR3 DNA: TGTGCCAGCAGTCCGAACCGGGACTTCAACACCGGGGAGCTGTTTTTT
J gene: TRBJ2-1; V gene: TRBV20-1; clone size: NA; D gene: TRBD2; CDR3 protein: CSAKTSGGYNEQFF; CDR3 DNA: TGCAGTGCCAAGACTAGCGGGGGCTACAATGAGCAGTTCTTC
J gene: TRBJ1-1; V gene: TRBV20-1; clone size: NA; D gene: TRBD1; CDR3 protein: CSAASGQGVRNTEAFF; CDR3 DNA: TGCAGTGCCGCTTCAGGACAGGGGGTCAGGAACACTGAAGCTTTCTTT
J gene: TRBJ1-4; V gene: TRBV28; clone size: few; D gene: TRBD1; CDR3 protein: CASSLPQGDRMEKLFF; CDR3 DNA: TGTGCCAGCAGTTTACCCCAGGGGGATCGGATGGAAAAACTGTTTTTT
J gene: TRBJ2-3; V gene: TRBV2; clone size: NA; D gene: TRBD1; CDR3 protein: CASRDRGLFSLIDTQYF; CDR3 DNA: TGTGCCAGCAGGGACAGGGGACTTTTCTCCCTTATTGATACGCAGTATTTT
J gene: TRBJ1-4; V gene: TRBV5-1; clone size: few; D gene: NA; CDR3 protein: CASSLAGRRFNEKLFF; CDR3 DNA: TGCGCCAGCAGCTTGGCAGGCCGAAGGTTTAATGAAAAACTGTTTTTT
J gene: TRBJ2-3; V gene: TRBV4-2; clone size: few; D gene: TRBD2; CDR3 protein: CASSRPWTSGYTDTQYF; CDR3 DNA: TGTGCCAGCAGCCGCCCCTGGACTAGCGGGTACACAGATACGCAGTATTTT
J gene: TRBJ2-6; V gene: TRBV6-4; clone size: NA; D gene: NA; CDR3 protein: CASSPLSTGANVLTF; CDR3 DNA: TGTGCCAGCAGTCCCCTTTCCACTGGGGCCAACGTCCTGACTTTC
J gene: TRBJ2-7; V gene: TRBV5-1; clone size: few; D gene: TRBD2; CDR3 protein: CASSVPSGDEQYF; CDR3 DNA: TGCGCCAGCAGCGTACCTAGCGGCGACGAGCAGTACTTC
J gene: TRBJ2-1; V gene: TRBV6-5; clone size: few; D gene: NA; CDR3 protein: CASARSYNEQFF; CDR3 DNA: TGTGCCAGCGCTAGGTCCTACAATGAGCAGTTCTTC
J gene: TRBJ2-7; V gene: TRBV20-1; clone size: NA; D gene: TRBD1; CDR3 protein: CSARDGQGREDEQYF; CDR3 DNA: TGCAGTGCTAGAGACGGACAGGGGAGGGAAGATGAGCAGTACTTC
J gene: TRBJ2-4; V gene: TRBV5-1; clone size: NA; D gene: TRBD2; CDR3 protein: CASSLRGRGPRLDIQYF; CDR3 DNA: TGCGCCAGCAGCTTGCGCGGGAGGGGTCCTCGTCTGGACATTCAGTACTTC
J gene: TRBJ2-1; V gene: TRBV6-1; clone size: NA; D gene: TRBD1; CDR3 protein: CASSDLGPGQVRQFF; CDR3 DNA: TGTGCCAGCAGTGATCTCGGCCCAGGACAGGTACGGCAGTTCTTC
J gene: TRBJ2-7; V gene: TRBV28; clone size: NA; D gene: NA; CDR3 protein: CASRYPQTPYEQYF; CDR3 DNA: TGTGCCAGCAGATATCCCCAAACCCCCTACGAGCAGTACTTC
J gene: TRBJ1-2; V gene: TRBV20-1; clone size: many; D gene: NA; CDR3 protein: CSARVGVNGPYGYTF; CDR3 DNA: TGCAGTGCTAGGGTTGGGGTGAATGGGCCCTATGGCTACACCTTC
J gene: TRBJ1-6; V gene: TRBV30; clone size: NA; D gene: TRBD1; CDR3 protein: CSWSVGQGYSPLHF; CDR3 DNA: TGTTCCTGGAGTGTAGGACAGGGATATTCACCCCTCCACTTT
J gene: TRBJ2-7; V gene: TRBV15; clone size: many; D gene: NA; CDR3 protein: CATSRERTLSEQYF; CDR3 DNA: TGTGCCACCAGCAGAGAAAGGACATTAAGCGAGCAGTACTTC